This T cell receptor beta chain was observed in a study of blood T cell repertoires in COVID-19. About the research overall: Researchers got acute and convalescent COVID-19 samples from the United States, Italy and Spain. Sources were T cells, B-cell-depleted T cells, or PBMCs; the material itself was cDNA or gDNA.

The data were produced by immunoSEQ multiplex PCR, yet TCRdb's version contains in-frame clones alone and is incomplete. Of around 270,000 clones listed, 75% to 95% are singletons. Seattle patient enrollment occurred during active infection, with longitudinal follow-up thereafter. Trimming took 2 bases from V and 6 from J; bases not matched to a gene: 3. The germline CDR1 and CDR2 sequences are KGHSH and LQKENI. The CDR3 loop spans 15 amino acids. Sequenced input: peripheral blood. The TCR originated in a person aged 18 to 30 with COVID-19, enrolled during active disease. The chain has TRBV18 and TRBJ2-1, with 11 bases matching TRBD2. The CDR3 DNA sequence: TGTGCCAGCTCACCAGGGACTAGCGGCCGCAATGAGCAGTTCTTC. It specifies CASSPGTSGRNEQFF.